This TCR beta chain derives from a study of OX40 agonist ivuxolimab in advanced cancers. Profiling relied on immunoSEQ multiplex PCR, and the TCRdb table lists in-frame clones only, not all of them. The profile covers some 2,900 clones, with 92% appearing a single time and around 2% taken by the ten largest. V lost 4 bases and J lost 4, with 8 bases in between. Germline lookup yields CDR1 SQVTM and CDR2 ANQGSEA. The CDR3 covers 12 residues. This specimen was CD4+ or CD8+ T cells sorted from blood, taken in a trial of the OX40 agonist ivuxolimab. The chain uses TRBV29-1 and TRBJ1-5; D is perhaps TRBD1 (5 bases). This TCR was recovered from an adult with an advanced solid tumor such as melanoma, head and neck, liver or kidney cancer. CDR3 region: CSVAQANQPQHF. As DNA, the CDR3 is TGCAGCGTTGCACAGGCGAATCAGCCCCAGCATTTT.